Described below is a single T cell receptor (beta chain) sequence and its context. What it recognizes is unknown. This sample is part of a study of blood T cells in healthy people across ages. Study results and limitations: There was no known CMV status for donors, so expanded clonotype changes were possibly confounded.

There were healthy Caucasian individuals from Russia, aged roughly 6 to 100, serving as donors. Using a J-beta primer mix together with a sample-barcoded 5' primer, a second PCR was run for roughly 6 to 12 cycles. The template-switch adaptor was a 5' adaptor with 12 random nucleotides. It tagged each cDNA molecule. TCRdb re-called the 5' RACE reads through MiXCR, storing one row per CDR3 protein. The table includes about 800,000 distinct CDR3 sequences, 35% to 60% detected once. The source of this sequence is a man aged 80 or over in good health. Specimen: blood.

DNA of the CDR3: TGTGCCAGCAGCCGCAGGGGAGGGGACACTGAAGCTTTCTTT. This gives the protein CASSRRGGDTEAFF. The chain combines TRBV13 with TRBJ1-1; D is perhaps TRBD1 (6 bases). The CDR3 length is 14 residues. Trimming removed 5 bases from V and 3 bases from J, with 13 bases in between. Per the germline V gene, CDR1 is PRHDT and CDR2 is FYEKMQ (reference sequence).